This TCR beta chain was recorded in a study of vaccination and CD4 T cells after COVID-19. Across the whole study: The control cultures got either a CEFX pool, an HIV-1 Nef pool, or no peptide at all.

This CDR3 is 14 amino acids long. The germline CDR1 and CDR2 sequences are SNHLY and FYNNEI. The V gene end was trimmed by 6 bases and the J gene end by 5 bases; junction bases not matched to a gene: 8. This clonotype was seen only a few times. Its cognate antigen is unknown. The Oncomine TCR Beta short-read assay was applied to DNA of cultured CD4+ T cells. TCRdb passed the PCR reads through MiXCR, listing each CDR3 protein once. Of tens of thousands of distinct CDR3 sequences in the sample, about 40% were seen once. As to treatment: approximately nine-day PBMC culture with coronavirus spike peptide pools or control peptides (ViraFEST assay).

Sequencing input: CD4+ T cells from blood, cultured in vitro. This clonotype was obtained from a human donor who had recovered from COVID-19. The chain links TRBV2 to TRBJ1-1; 8 bases are a match to TRBD1. The DNA of the CDR3 is TGTGCCAGCAGCTCCGGACAGGGAGGAACTGAAGCTTTCTTT. The encoded protein is CASSSGQGGTEAFF.